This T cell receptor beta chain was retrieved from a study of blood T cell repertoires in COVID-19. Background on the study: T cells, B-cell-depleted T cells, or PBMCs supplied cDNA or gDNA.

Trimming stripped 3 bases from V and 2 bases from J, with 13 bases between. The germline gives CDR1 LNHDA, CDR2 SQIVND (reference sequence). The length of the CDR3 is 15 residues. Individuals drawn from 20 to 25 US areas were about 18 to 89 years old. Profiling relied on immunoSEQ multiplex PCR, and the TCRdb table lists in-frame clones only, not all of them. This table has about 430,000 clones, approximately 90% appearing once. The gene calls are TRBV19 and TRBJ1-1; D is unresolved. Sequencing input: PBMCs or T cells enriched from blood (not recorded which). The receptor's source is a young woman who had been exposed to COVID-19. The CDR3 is CASSISYSGNTEAFF. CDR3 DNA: TGTGCCAGTAGTATTTCCTATTCGGGTAACACTGAAGCTTTCTTT. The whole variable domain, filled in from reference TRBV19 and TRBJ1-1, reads DGGITQSPKYLFRKEGQNVTLSCEQNLNHDAMYWYRQDPGQGLRLIYYSQIVNDFQKGDIAEGYSVSREKKESFPLTVTSAQKNPTAFYLCASSISYSGNTEAFFGQGTRLTVV.